This is a list of T cell receptor beta chains from one sample in a study of glioma-infiltrating T cells. TCRdb passed the multiplex PCR reads through MiXCR, listing each CDR3 protein once. This sample carries fewer than 3,500 distinct CDR3 sequences, approximately 31% of them seen once, and the ten largest clones take roughly 6.6%. The sample comprised glioma tissue, nonneoplastic brain tissue, or PBMCs (not recorded which). These receptors were collected from a human donor with low-grade glioma or glioblastoma, undergoing nonglioma brain surgery, or in good health (not recorded which). CDR3s leave out the opening cysteine and the closing phenylalanine or tryptophan. Where a row states a size, it is once, few, many or the class of an expanded clone; other rows omit it.

few,TRBV6-1,ASREIRGPRSYEQY
medium-sized,TRBV5-1,ASSGGSSRAETQY
-,TRBV20-1,RSRSSVTEAS
large,TRBV28,ASSKQNNQPQH
many,TRBV7-2,ASSLVTGGESTLH
many,TRBV13,ASSWDRGSHEQY
-,TRBV7-2,ASSFSGGAADTQY
-,TRBV29-1,SEVTADREIQY
medium-sized,TRBV29-1,SVDRGAYNEQF
-,TRBV6-6,ASSYSVGGSSYEQY
large,TRBV6-2/TRBV6-3,ASSQRDSVNEKLF
many,TRBV29-1,SVALGANVLT
many,TRBV12-3/TRBV12-4,ASSSSGSRPQH
many,TRBV14,ASSQGPGVLDGYT